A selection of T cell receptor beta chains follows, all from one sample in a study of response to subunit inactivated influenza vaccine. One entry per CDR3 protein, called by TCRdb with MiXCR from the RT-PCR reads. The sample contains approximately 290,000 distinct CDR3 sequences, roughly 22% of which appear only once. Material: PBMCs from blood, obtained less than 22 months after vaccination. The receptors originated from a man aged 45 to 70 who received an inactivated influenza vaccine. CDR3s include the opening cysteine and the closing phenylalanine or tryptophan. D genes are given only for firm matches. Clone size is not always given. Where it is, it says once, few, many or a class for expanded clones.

CDR3: CASSQEVKNTEAFF
DNA: TGCGCCAGCAGCCAAGAAGTAAAGAACACTGAAGCTTTCTTT
size: .
D: .
J: TRBJ1-1
V: TRBV4-3

CDR3: CSVAAQGGFAGEAFF
DNA: TGCAGCGTTGCCGCACAGGGAGGCTTCGCGGGTGAAGCTTTCTTT
size: .
D: .
J: TRBJ1-1
V: TRBV29-1

CDR3: CASSPGQGVNEQFF
DNA: TGCGCCAGCAGCCCGGGACAGGGGGTGAATGAGCAGTTCTTC
size: .
D: TRBD1
J: TRBJ2-1
V: TRBV4-1

CDR3: CASSFAWGGRNIQYF
DNA: TGTGCCAGCAGCTTTGCCTGGGGGGGCCGGAACATTCAGTACTTC
size: .
D: .
J: TRBJ2-4
V: TRBV7-2

CDR3: CASSFSGGTHEQYF
DNA: TGCGCCAGCAGCTTTAGCGGGGGGACTCACGAGCAGTACTTC
size: few
D: TRBD2
J: TRBJ2-7
V: TRBV5-1

CDR3: CASRQRFVAIQYF
DNA: TGTGCCAGCAGGCAACGGTTTGTTGCCATTCAGTACTTC
size: few
D: .
J: TRBJ2-4
V: TRBV6-6

CDR3: CSARDGGSTGEQFF
DNA: TGCAGTGCTAGAGATGGTGGCTCCACGGGTGAGCAGTTCTTC
size: .
D: .
J: TRBJ2-1
V: TRBV20-1

CDR3: CASSYRGQGDTQYF
DNA: TGTGCCAGCTCCTACAGGGGGCAGGGAGATACGCAGTATTTT
size: .
D: TRBD1
J: TRBJ2-3
V: TRBV6-1

CDR3: CSVFSGRQGEFF
DNA: TGCAGCGTTTTCTCTGGCAGGCAGGGGGAGTTCTTC
size: .
D: TRBD1
J: TRBJ2-1
V: TRBV29-1

CDR3: CASSPSRDSYNSPLHF
DNA: TGTGCCAGCAGCCCATCACGTGACTCCTATAATTCACCCCTCCACTTT
size: few
D: .
J: TRBJ1-6
V: TRBV9

CDR3: CATRGTISYEQYF
DNA: TGCGCCACCAGGGGTACGATCTCCTACGAGCAGTACTTC
size: .
D: .
J: TRBJ2-7
V: TRBV5-1

CDR3: CSVELAGAQMAQYF
DNA: TGCAGCGTTGAACTAGCGGGAGCTCAGATGGCGCAGTATTTT
size: .
D: TRBD2
J: TRBJ2-3
V: TRBV29-1

CDR3: CASSPSGTPRSNQPQHF
DNA: TGTGCCAGCAGTCCCTCCGGGACACCTCGCTCCAATCAGCCCCAGCATTTT
size: many
D: .
J: TRBJ1-5
V: TRBV27

CDR3: CSARATYRAETASYNSPLHF
DNA: TGCAGTGCTAGAGCTACATACAGGGCCGAAACAGCGTCCTATAATTCACCCCTCCACTTT
size: many
D: .
J: TRBJ1-6
V: TRBV20-1

CDR3: CSVRPTDTQYF
DNA: TGCAGCGTTCGGCCCACAGATACGCAGTATTTT
size: .
D: .
J: TRBJ2-3
V: TRBV29-1

CDR3: CASSPGTSGSYYNEQFF
DNA: TGTGCCAGCAGCCCCGGGACTAGCGGCAGTTATTACAATGAGCAGTTCTTC
size: few
D: TRBD2
J: TRBJ2-1
V: TRBV7-6

CDR3: CASSLDGGILWGEQFF
DNA: TGTGCCAGCAGCTTAGACGGGGGGATCCTTTGGGGTGAGCAGTTCTTC
size: .
D: TRBD2
J: TRBJ2-1
V: TRBV7-8

CDR3: CAISESAGYTF
DNA: TGTGCCATCAGTGAGTCGGCAGGCTACACCTTC
size: many
D: .
J: TRBJ1-2
V: TRBV10-3

CDR3: CASSSHRQGAGTEAFF
DNA: TGTGCCAGCAGCTCACACCGACAGGGGGCAGGGACTGAAGCTTTCTTT
size: .
D: TRBD1
J: TRBJ1-1
V: TRBV7-2

CDR3: CASSPNNPGVDYGYTF
DNA: TGTGCCAGCAGCCCCAATAACCCGGGCGTCGACTATGGCTACACCTTC
size: .
D: .
J: TRBJ1-2
V: TRBV7-8

CDR3: CATSTRDGTDTQYF
DNA: TGTGCCACCAGCACCAGGGACGGCACAGATACGCAGTATTTT
size: few
D: .
J: TRBJ2-3
V: TRBV15

CDR3: CASSLAVGGNTEAFF
DNA: TGCGCCAGCAGCTTGGCCGTAGGGGGGAACACTGAAGCTTTCTTT
size: few
D: .
J: TRBJ1-1
V: TRBV5-1

CDR3: CASSLTGGDEQYF
DNA: TGTGCCAGCAGCTTGACAGGGGGCGACGAGCAGTACTTC
size: few
D: TRBD1
J: TRBJ2-7
V: TRBV7-8

CDR3: CASSYDVRGLAGTDTQYF
DNA: TGCGCCAGCAGCTATGACGTACGGGGGCTAGCGGGCACAGATACGCAGTATTTT
size: .
D: .
J: TRBJ2-3
V: TRBV4-3

CDR3: CASSSRGLAFRETQYF
DNA: TGTGCCAGCAGCTCGCGAGGACTAGCGTTCCGCGAGACCCAGTACTTC
size: once
D: TRBD2
J: TRBJ2-5
V: TRBV7-6

CDR3: CASSGRRQGAWYEQYF
DNA: TGCGCCAGCAGTGGACGGCGGCAGGGAGCTTGGTACGAGCAGTACTTC
size: .
D: .
J: TRBJ2-7
V: TRBV10-1

CDR3: CASSLTGKPGELFF
DNA: TGCGCCAGCAGCCTAACAGGGAAACCCGGGGAGCTGTTTTTT
size: few
D: .
J: TRBJ2-2
V: TRBV5-1

CDR3: CSAREDRVISLWGNQPQHF
DNA: TGCAGTGCTAGGGAGGACAGGGTGATTTCGCTTTGGGGCAATCAGCCCCAGCATTTT
size: many
D: TRBD1
J: TRBJ1-5
V: TRBV20-1

CDR3: CASSLPGQGRETQYF
DNA: TGCGCCAGCAGCTTACCCGGGCAGGGCCGGGAGACCCAGTACTTC
size: once
D: .
J: TRBJ2-5
V: TRBV5-1

CDR3: CSARGPGTNEKLFF
DNA: TGCAGTGCTAGGGGACCCGGAACTAATGAAAAACTGTTTTTT
size: .
D: .
J: TRBJ1-4
V: TRBV20-1

CDR3: CASSREGESSYNEQFF
DNA: TGTGCCAGCAGCCGAGAGGGGGAGAGCTCCTACAATGAGCAGTTCTTC
size: few
D: .
J: TRBJ2-1
V: TRBV3-1

CDR3: CASSLLVREGYTF
DNA: TGTGCCAGCAGTTTATTAGTCCGCGAAGGCTACACCTTC
size: few
D: .
J: TRBJ1-2
V: TRBV28

CDR3: CASSLGPEGQSQFF
DNA: TGTGCCAGCAGCTTGGGGCCGGAGGGACAATCACAGTTCTTC
size: .
D: .
J: TRBJ2-1
V: TRBV5-5

CDR3: CATSRLPAGSSSTDTQYF
DNA: TGTGCCACCAGCAGACTACCAGCGGGTTCCTCTAGCACAGATACGCAGTATTTT
size: many
D: .
J: TRBJ2-3
V: TRBV15

CDR3: CASGRVSNQPQHF
DNA: TGTGCCAGCGGCAGGGTGAGCAATCAGCCCCAGCATTTT
size: few
D: .
J: TRBJ1-5
V: TRBV27

CDR3: CSAEIGSNQPQHF
DNA: TGCAGCGCTGAAATCGGTAGCAATCAGCCCCAGCATTTT
size: many
D: .
J: TRBJ1-5
V: TRBV29-1

CDR3: CASSLGLGGVNYEQYF
DNA: TGTGCCAGCAGCCTGGGACTGGGGGGAGTAAACTACGAGCAGTACTTC
size: .
D: .
J: TRBJ2-7
V: TRBV3-1

CDR3: CASSDAPRGDPAPNF
DNA: TGTGCCAGCAGCGACGCGCCGCGGGGGGACCCGGCTCCCAATTTT
size: .
D: TRBD2
J: TRBJ2-3
V: TRBV4-2

CDR3: CASSLTLAGGRDNEQFF
DNA: TGTGCCAGCAGTTTAACGCTAGCGGGAGGGCGGGACAATGAGCAGTTCTTC
size: .
D: TRBD2
J: TRBJ2-1
V: TRBV28

CDR3: CASSLNGGQGQPQHF
DNA: TGTGCCAGCAGCCTGAACGGAGGGCAGGGTCAGCCCCAGCATTTT
size: .
D: .
J: TRBJ1-5
V: TRBV7-2

CDR3: CASSGRRQGAPTTTDTQYF
DNA: TGTGCCAGCTCAGGGCGTCGACAGGGGGCCCCCACAACCACAGATACGCAGTATTTT
size: .
D: TRBD1
J: TRBJ2-3
V: TRBV18

CDR3: CSVGRIVGSSTF
DNA: TGCAGCGTGGGGCGGATTGTGGGTTCGAGCACCTTC
size: few
D: .
J: TRBJ1-2
V: TRBV29-1

CDR3: CASSLKREGRGNHQPQHF
DNA: TGCGCCAGCAGCTTAAAACGCGAGGGACGGGGAAACCATCAGCCCCAGCATTTT
size: .
D: .
J: TRBJ1-5
V: TRBV5-1

CDR3: CATSGLGISGGGRTEAFF
DNA: TGTGCCACCAGTGGTCTTGGTATTTCAGGGGGTGGGCGAACTGAAGCTTTCTTT
size: few
D: TRBD1
J: TRBJ1-1
V: TRBV15

CDR3: CASSRGGPYEQYF
DNA: TGTGCCAGCAGCCGTGGAGGGCCCTACGAGCAGTACTTC
size: once
D: .
J: TRBJ2-7
V: TRBV11-1

CDR3: CSATKMGGGNQPQHF
DNA: TGCAGTGCCACAAAGATGGGGGGTGGCAATCAGCCCCAGCATTTT
size: few
D: .
J: TRBJ1-5
V: TRBV20-1

CDR3: CATSGSGRAYNEQFF
DNA: TGTGCCACCAGTGGAAGCGGGAGGGCGTACAATGAGCAGTTCTTC
size: .
D: TRBD2
J: TRBJ2-1
V: TRBV24-1

CDR3: CASSSRRTGVNTEAFF
DNA: TGTGCCAGCAGTTCACGTCGGACAGGGGTCAACACTGAAGCTTTCTTT
size: many
D: TRBD1
J: TRBJ1-1
V: TRBV12-3/TRBV12-4

CDR3: CAISEQVARTDTQYF
DNA: TGTGCCATCAGTGAGCAAGTGGCCCGCACAGATACGCAGTATTTT
size: .
D: .
J: TRBJ2-3
V: TRBV10-3